The rows below give T cell receptor beta chains drawn from one sample of a study of T cell responses to AZD1222 COVID-19 vaccine. Generated by immunoSEQ multiplex PCR, the TCRdb table keeps only in-frame clones and is missing some. Seen here are 90,000 to 100,000 clones, roughly 91% observed once, and the top ten hold 7.5%. The sequences come from peripheral blood, collected on day 0 of AZD1222 vaccination. The receptors derive from an adult in good health. Each CDR3 is given with its conserved first and last residue. Fields, in order: J gene, D gene, V gene, clone size, CDR3 protein, CDR3 DNA. D genes are given only for firm matches. Size is stated for part of the rows, as once, few or many counts, or as a class when the clone is expanded.

>TRBJ2-5|TRBD2|TRBV27|NA
CASSFGWEGETQYF
TGTGCCAGCAGTTTCGGCTGGGAGGGAGAGACCCAGTACTTC
>TRBJ1-4|NA|TRBV7-2|NA
CASSSRGREKLFF
TGTGCCAGCAGCTCACGAGGGCGGGAAAAACTGTTTTTT
>TRBJ2-7|TRBD1|TRBV3-1/TRBV3-2|few
CASSGSDRSYYEQYF
TGTGCCAGCAGCGGCTCGGACAGGTCCTACTACGAGCAGTACTTC
>TRBJ1-1|TRBD1|TRBV9|NA
CASSPDRGNTEAFF
TGTGCCAGCAGCCCGGACAGGGGAAACACTGAAGCTTTCTTT
>TRBJ2-1|NA|TRBV11-2|NA
CASRRVGGLVDEQFF
TGTGCCAGCAGGCGTGTGGGGGGGCTCGTGGATGAGCAGTTCTTC
>TRBJ1-5|NA|TRBV6-5|NA
CASRTLRGSNQPQHF
TGTGCCAGCAGGACTCTCCGGGGGTCAAATCAGCCCCAGCATTTT
>TRBJ1-3|NA|TRBV7-2|NA
CASRVTVAGNTIYF
TGTGCCAGCCGCGTCACAGTGGCTGGAAACACCATATATTTT
>TRBJ2-4|NA|TRBV7-2|NA
CASSLGEGARNIQYF
TGTGCCAGCAGCTTAGGGGAGGGGGCGCGAAACATTCAGTACTTC
>TRBJ1-1|NA|TRBV7-9|NA
CASSLVDRLNTEAFF
TGTGCCAGCAGCTTAGTGGACAGACTGAACACTGAAGCTTTCTTT
>TRBJ2-5|NA|TRBV28|NA
CASSTYTRGQETQYF
TGTGCCAGCAGTACCTATACAAGGGGGCAAGAGACCCAGTACTTC
>TRBJ2-3|NA|TRBV5-4|NA
CASSAGGVAETDTQYF
TGTGCCAGCAGCGCAGGGGGGGTAGCGGAGACAGATACGCAGTATTTT
>TRBJ2-1|NA|TRBV3-1/TRBV3-2|NA
CASSRTEREQFF
TGTGCCAGCAGCCGCACCGAACGGGAGCAGTTCTTC
>TRBJ1-1|NA|TRBV9|medium-sized
CASSHPGANTEAFF
TGTGCCAGCAGCCACCCGGGGGCTAACACTGAAGCTTTCTTT
>TRBJ2-5|TRBD1|TRBV28|NA
CASGIGGVGETQYF
TGTGCCAGCGGGATAGGGGGCGTGGGGGAGACCCAGTACTTC
>TRBJ2-1|TRBD2|TRBV6-6|few
CASSRKGLAGGLNEQFF
TGTGCCAGCAGTCGGAAGGGACTAGCGGGGGGGCTCAATGAGCAGTTCTTC
>TRBJ2-3|NA|TRBV9|NA
CASSVDQRQANTQYF
TGTGCCAGCAGCGTAGACCAGCGACAGGCCAATACGCAGTATTTT
>TRBJ2-7|NA|TRBV5-4|NA
CASSKWDGSYEQYF
TGTGCCAGCAGCAAATGGGACGGCTCCTACGAGCAGTACTTC
>TRBJ2-5|TRBD1|TRBV5-8|many
CASSANRGLVLETQYF
TGTGCCAGCAGCGCTAACAGGGGTTTGGTTCTGGAGACCCAGTACTTC
>TRBJ2-3|TRBD2|TRBV19|once
CASSVGGLAGTDTQYF
TGTGCCAGTAGTGTAGGGGGACTAGCGGGCACAGATACGCAGTATTTT
>TRBJ1-3|NA|TRBV7-9|NA
CASFGGSGNTIYF
TGTGCCAGCTTCGGGGGCTCTGGAAACACCATATATTTT
>TRBJ1-1|TRBD1|TRBV7-3|few
CASSEQGLNTEAFF
TGTGCCAGCAGCGAACAGGGGCTGAACACTGAAGCTTTCTTT
>TRBJ2-5|TRBD2|TRBV7-2|NA
CASSLAPRGNGETQYF
TGTGCCAGCAGCTTAGCTCCGCGGGGGAACGGAGAGACCCAGTACTTC
>TRBJ1-1|NA|TRBV9|NA
CASSVAVFPLNTEAFF
TGTGCCAGCAGCGTAGCGGTTTTCCCGCTGAACACTGAAGCTTTCTTT
>TRBJ1-6|TRBD1|TRBV4-3|once
CASSQDPYPTGGDYNSPLHF
TGCGCCAGCAGCCAAGATCCCTACCCGACAGGGGGGGATTATAATTCACCCCTCCACTTT
>TRBJ1-2|NA|TRBV11-2|NA
CASSLGQGFGGYTF
TGTGCCAGCAGCTTAGGGCAGGGATTCGGGGGCTACACCTTC
>TRBJ1-4|TRBD1|TRBV15|NA
CATHRDSGEKLFF
TGTGCCACTCACCGGGACAGCGGGGAAAAACTGTTTTTT
>TRBJ1-1|NA|TRBV6-5|NA
CASTYRVEGVTEAFF
TGTGCCAGCACCTACAGGGTCGAAGGTGTCACTGAAGCTTTCTTT
>TRBJ1-5|NA|TRBV7-2|NA
CASSLGRNQPQHF
TGTGCCAGCAGCTTAGGTCGCAATCAGCCCCAGCATTTT
>TRBJ2-7|TRBD1|TRBV13|once
CASRTTGVSREQYF
TGTGCCAGCAGGACGACAGGGGTTTCCCGCGAGCAGTACTTC
>TRBJ2-3|TRBD2|TRBV4-3|once
CASSQGGRDDTQYF
TGCGCCAGCAGCCAAGGCGGGAGAGATGATACGCAGTATTTT
>TRBJ1-2|TRBD1|TRBV5-1|NA
CASTNSPGQSYGYTF
TGCGCCAGCACCAACTCCCCGGGACAGTCTTATGGCTACACCTTC
>TRBJ1-1|NA|TRBV19|NA
CASSKPSGSDTEAFF
TGTGCCAGTAGTAAGCCTTCGGGGTCCGACACTGAAGCTTTCTTT
>TRBJ1-2|TRBD1|TRBV28|NA
CASSLGQRYYGYTF
TGTGCCAGCAGTTTGGGACAGCGATACTATGGCTACACCTTC
>TRBJ2-5|NA|TRBV30|once
CAWSLRVQETQYF
TGTGCCTGGAGTCTTAGGGTCCAAGAGACCCAGTACTTC
>TRBJ2-6|NA|TRBV6-5|NA
CATRGAGANVLTF
TGTGCCACACGTGGGGCTGGGGCCAACGTCCTGACTTTC
>TRBJ2-5|TRBD1|TRBV7-9|NA
CASSPWGTGVDGETQYF
TGTGCCAGCAGCCCATGGGGGACAGGGGTGGATGGGGAGACCCAGTACTTC
>TRBJ2-1|NA|TRBV5-1|NA
CASSIGGNEQFF
TGCGCCAGCAGTATAGGGGGAAATGAGCAGTTCTTC
>TRBJ2-7|TRBD1|TRBV7-9|NA
CASSPGQGAKEQYF
TGTGCCAGCAGCCCAGGACAGGGGGCGAAAGAGCAGTACTTC
>TRBJ1-3|NA|TRBV9|once
CASSASSGNTIYF
TGTGCCAGCAGCGCCAGCTCTGGAAACACCATATATTTT
>TRBJ2-5|TRBD2|TRBV5-1|NA
CASSSLAGGETQYF
TGCGCCAGCAGCTCACTAGCGGGCGGAGAGACCCAGTACTTC
>TRBJ2-1|NA|TRBV19|NA
CASSILIQIHEQFF
TGTGCCAGTAGTATTCTCATACAGATTCATGAGCAGTTCTTC
>TRBJ2-5|NA|TRBV5-3|NA
CARRLLDSQETQYF
TGTGCCAGACGTCTATTGGACAGCCAAGAGACCCAGTACTTC
>TRBJ2-2|TRBD1|TRBV28|NA
CASSDRDQNTGELFF
TGTGCCAGCAGTGACAGGGATCAGAACACCGGGGAGCTGTTTTTT
>TRBJ2-3|TRBD2|TRBV5-6|NA
CASSLRGGTDTQYF
TGTGCCAGCAGCTTGCGGGGGGGTACAGATACGCAGTATTTT
>TRBJ1-5|NA|TRBV12-3/TRBV12-4|NA
CASSLSRNQPQHF
TGTGCCAGCAGTTTAAGCAGGAATCAGCCCCAGCATTTT
>TRBJ1-6|NA|TRBV11-2|NA
CASSHEPGPNSPLHF
TGTGCCAGCAGCCACGAACCTGGTCCCAATTCACCCCTCCACTTT
>TRBJ1-1|NA|TRBV5-1|once
CASGGTGTEAFF
TGCGCCAGCGGCGGGACGGGTACTGAAGCTTTCTTT
>TRBJ2-7|NA|TRBV29-1|NA
CSVQASDVREQYF
TGCAGCGTCCAGGCTAGCGATGTGAGGGAGCAGTACTTC
>TRBJ2-7|TRBD2|TRBV10-3|NA
CAISERLAGGQRNEQYF
TGTGCCATCAGTGAGCGGCTAGCGGGGGGGCAACGGAACGAGCAGTACTTC
>TRBJ1-6|NA|TRBV5-4|NA
CASSLAARGDGSPLHF
TGTGCCAGCAGCTTGGCGGCCAGGGGAGACGGGTCACCCCTCCACTTT